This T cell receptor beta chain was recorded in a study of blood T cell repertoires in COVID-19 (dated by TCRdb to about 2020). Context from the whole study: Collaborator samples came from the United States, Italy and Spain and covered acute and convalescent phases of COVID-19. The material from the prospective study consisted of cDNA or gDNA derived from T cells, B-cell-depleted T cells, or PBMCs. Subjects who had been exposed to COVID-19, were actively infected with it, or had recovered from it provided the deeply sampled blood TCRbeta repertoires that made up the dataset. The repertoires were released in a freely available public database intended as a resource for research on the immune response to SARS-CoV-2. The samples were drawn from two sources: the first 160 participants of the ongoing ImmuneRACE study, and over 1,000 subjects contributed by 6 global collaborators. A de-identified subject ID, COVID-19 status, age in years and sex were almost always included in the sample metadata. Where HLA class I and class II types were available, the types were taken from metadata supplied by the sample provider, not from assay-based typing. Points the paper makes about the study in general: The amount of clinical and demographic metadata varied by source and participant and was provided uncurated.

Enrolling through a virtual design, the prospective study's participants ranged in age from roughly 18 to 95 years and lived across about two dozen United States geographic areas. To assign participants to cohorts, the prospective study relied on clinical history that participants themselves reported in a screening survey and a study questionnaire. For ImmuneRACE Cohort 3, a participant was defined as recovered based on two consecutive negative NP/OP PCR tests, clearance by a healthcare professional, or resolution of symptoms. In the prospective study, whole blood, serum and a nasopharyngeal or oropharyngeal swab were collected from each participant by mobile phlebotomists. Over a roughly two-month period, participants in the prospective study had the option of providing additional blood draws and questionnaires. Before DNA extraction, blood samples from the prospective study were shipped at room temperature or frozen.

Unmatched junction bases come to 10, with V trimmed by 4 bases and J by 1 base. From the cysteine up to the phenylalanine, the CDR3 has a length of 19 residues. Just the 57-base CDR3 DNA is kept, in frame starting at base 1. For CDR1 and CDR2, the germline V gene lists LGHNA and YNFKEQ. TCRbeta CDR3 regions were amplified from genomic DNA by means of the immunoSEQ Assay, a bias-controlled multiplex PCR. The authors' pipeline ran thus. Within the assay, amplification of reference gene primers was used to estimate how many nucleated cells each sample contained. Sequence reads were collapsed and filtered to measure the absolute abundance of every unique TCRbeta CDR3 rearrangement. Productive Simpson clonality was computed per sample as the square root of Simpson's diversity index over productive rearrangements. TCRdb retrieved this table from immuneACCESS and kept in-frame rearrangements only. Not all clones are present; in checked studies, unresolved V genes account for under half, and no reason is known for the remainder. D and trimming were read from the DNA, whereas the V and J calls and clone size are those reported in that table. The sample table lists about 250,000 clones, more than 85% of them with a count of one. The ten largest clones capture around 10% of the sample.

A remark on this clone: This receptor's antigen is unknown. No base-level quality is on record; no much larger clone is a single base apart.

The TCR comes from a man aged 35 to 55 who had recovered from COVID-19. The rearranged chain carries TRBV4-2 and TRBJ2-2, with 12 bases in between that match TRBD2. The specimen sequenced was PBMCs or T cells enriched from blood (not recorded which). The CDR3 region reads CASSRQTGLAGLNTGELFF. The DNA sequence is TGTGCCAGCAGCCGCCAGACGGGACTAGCGGGCCTGAACACCGGGGAGCTGTTTTTT.